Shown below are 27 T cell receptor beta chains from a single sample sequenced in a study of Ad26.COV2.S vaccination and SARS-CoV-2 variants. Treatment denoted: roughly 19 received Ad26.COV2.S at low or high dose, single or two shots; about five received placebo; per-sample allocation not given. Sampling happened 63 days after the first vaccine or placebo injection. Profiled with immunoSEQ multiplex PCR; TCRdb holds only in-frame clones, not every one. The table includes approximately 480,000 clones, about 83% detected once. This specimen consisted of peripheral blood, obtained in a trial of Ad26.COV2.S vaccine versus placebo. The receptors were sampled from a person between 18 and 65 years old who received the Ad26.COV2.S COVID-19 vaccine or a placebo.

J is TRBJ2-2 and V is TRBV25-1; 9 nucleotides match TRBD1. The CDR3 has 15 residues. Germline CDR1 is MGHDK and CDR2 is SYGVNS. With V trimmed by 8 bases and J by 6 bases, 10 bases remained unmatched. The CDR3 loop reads CASSEGQGWSGELFF. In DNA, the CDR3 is TGTGCCAGCTCCGAGGGACAGGGATGGTCCGGGGAGCTGTTTTTT.

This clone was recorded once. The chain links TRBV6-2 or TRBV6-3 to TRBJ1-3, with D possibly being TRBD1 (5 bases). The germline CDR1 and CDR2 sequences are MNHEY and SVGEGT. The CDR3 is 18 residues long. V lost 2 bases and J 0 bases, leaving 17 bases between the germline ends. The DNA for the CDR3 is TGTGCCAGCAGTTACACCCGGGGCGGCGCGCTCTCTGGAAACACCATATATTTT. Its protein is CASSYTRGGALSGNTIYF.

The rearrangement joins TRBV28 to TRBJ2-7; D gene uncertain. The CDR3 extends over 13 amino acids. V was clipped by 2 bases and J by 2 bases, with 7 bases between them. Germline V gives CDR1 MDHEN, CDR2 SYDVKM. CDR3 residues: CASSLGLPYEQYF. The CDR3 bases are TGTGCCAGCAGTTTAGGTCTCCCCTACGAGCAGTACTTC.

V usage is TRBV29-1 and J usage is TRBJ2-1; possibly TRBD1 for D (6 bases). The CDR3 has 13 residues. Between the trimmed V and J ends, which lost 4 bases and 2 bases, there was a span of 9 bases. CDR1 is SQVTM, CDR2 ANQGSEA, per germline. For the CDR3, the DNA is TGCAGCGTTGGACAGGCGGCCTACAATGAGCAGTTCTTC. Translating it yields CSVGQAAYNEQFF.

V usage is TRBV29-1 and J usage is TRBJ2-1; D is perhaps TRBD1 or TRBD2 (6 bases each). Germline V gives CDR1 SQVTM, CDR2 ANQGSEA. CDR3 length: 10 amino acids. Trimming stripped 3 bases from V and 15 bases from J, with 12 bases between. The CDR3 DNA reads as TGCAGCGTTGAGTCAGGGGAGGTGTTCTTC. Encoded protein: CSVESGEVFF.

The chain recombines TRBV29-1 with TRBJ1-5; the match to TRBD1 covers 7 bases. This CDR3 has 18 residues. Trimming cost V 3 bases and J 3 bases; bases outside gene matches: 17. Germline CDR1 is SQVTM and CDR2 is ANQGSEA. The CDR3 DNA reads TGCAGCGTTGATCTGGGACAGTCTAGTCTCCCTCTCAATCAGCCCCAGCATTTT. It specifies CSVDLGQSSLPLNQPQHF. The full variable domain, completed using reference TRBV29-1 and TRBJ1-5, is SAVISQKPSRDICQRGTSLTIQCQVDSQVTMMFWYRQQPGQSLTLIATANQGSEATYESGFVIDKFPISRPNLTFSTLTVSNMSPEDSSIYLCSVDLGQSSLPLNQPQHFGDGTRLSIL.

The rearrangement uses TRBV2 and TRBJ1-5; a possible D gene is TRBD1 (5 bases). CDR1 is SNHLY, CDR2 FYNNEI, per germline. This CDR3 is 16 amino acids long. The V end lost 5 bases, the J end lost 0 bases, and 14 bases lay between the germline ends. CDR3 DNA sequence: TGTGCCAGCAGTTACACGACAGAGAATAGCAATCAGCCCCAGCATTTT. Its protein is CASSYTTENSNQPQHF.

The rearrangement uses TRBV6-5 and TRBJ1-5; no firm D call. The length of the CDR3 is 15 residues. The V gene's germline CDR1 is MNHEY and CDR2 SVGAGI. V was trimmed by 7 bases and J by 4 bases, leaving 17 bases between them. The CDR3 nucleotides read TGTGCCAGCAATCCGTCGAGCGGGGTAAATCAGCCCCAGCATTTT. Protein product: CASNPSSGVNQPQHF.

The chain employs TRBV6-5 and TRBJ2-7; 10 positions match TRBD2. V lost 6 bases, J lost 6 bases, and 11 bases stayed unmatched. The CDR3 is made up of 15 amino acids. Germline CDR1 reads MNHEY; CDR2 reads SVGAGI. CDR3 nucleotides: TGTGCCAGCAGGTGGACTAGCGGATTTGTCGGCGAGCAGTACTTC. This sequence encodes CASRWTSGFVGEQYF.

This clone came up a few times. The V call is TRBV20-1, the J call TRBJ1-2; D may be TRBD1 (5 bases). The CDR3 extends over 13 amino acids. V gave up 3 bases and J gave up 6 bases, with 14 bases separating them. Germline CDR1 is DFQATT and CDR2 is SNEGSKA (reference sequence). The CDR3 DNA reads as TGCAGTGCTAGTCTGGCAGGGCAAAATGGCTACACCTTC. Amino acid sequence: CSASLAGQNGYTF.

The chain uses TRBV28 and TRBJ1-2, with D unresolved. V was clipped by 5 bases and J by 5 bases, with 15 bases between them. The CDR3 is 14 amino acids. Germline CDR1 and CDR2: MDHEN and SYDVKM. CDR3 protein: CASSTAPSGYGYTF. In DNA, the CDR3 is TGTGCCAGCAGTACGGCCCCCTCCGGGTATGGCTACACCTTC.

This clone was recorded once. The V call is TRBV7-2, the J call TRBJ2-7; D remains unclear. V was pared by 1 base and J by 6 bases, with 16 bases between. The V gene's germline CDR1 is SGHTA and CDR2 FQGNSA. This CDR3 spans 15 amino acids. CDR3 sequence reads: CASSLEVGSSSEQYF. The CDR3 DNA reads TGTGCCAGCAGCTTAGAGGTCGGGTCAAGTAGCGAGCAGTACTTC.

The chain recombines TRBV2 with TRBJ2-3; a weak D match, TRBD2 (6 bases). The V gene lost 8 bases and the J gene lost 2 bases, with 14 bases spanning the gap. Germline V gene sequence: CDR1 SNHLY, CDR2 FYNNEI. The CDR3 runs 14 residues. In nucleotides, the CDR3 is TGTGCCAGCCGCCCGGGACTTCCCACAGATACGCAGTATTTT. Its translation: CASRPGLPTDTQYF.

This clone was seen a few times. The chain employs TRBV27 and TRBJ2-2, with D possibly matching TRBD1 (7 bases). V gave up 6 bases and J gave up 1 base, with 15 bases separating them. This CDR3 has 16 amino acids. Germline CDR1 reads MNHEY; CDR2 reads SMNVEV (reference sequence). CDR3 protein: CASSSRQGGNTGELFF. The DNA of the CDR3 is TGTGCCAGCAGCTCCCGCCAGGGGGGGAACACCGGGGAGCTGTTTTTT.

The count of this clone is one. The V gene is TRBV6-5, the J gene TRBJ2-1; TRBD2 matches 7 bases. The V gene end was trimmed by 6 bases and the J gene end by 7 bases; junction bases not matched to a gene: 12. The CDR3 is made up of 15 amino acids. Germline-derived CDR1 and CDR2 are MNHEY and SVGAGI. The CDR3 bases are TGTGCCAGCAGACCGACTAGCTCCGTGCTAAATGAGCAGTTCTTC. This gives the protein CASRPTSSVLNEQFF.

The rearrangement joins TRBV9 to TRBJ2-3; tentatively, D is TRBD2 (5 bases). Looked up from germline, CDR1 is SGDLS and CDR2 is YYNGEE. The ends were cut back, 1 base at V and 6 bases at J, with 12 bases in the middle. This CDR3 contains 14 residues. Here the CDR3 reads CASSVKDSRDTQYF. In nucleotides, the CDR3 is TGTGCCAGCAGCGTAAAGGACTCGAGGGATACGCAGTATTTT.

The CDR3 region is CASSPVVASLETQYF. CDR3 coding DNA: TGTGCCAGCTCACCGGTTGTAGCTAGTCTGGAGACCCAGTACTTC. J is TRBJ2-5 and V is TRBV18; no clear D. Between the trimmed V and J ends, which lost 3 bases and 5 bases, there was a span of 16 bases. The CDR3 loop spans 15 amino acids. CDR1 and CDR2 (germline): KGHSH, LQKENI.

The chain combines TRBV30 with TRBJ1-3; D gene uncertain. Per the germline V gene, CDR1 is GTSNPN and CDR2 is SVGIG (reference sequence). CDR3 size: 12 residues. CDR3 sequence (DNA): TGTGCACGGAAGGGCCCTGGAAACACCATATATTTT. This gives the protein CARKGPGNTIYF.

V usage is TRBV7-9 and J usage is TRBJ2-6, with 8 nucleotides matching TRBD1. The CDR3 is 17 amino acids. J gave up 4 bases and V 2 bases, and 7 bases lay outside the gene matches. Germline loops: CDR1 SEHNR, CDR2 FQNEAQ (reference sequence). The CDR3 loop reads CASSLSGQGAGANVLTF. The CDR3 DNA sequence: TGTGCCAGCAGCTTAAGTGGACAGGGTGCGGGGGCCAACGTCCTGACTTTC.

The CDR3 protein is CASSPRHGYTF. The CDR3 DNA sequence: TGTGCCAGCAGCCCCCGGCATGGCTACACCTTC. This sequence joins TRBV7-2 and TRBJ1-2; D is unclear. CDR1 is SGHTA, CDR2 FQGNSA, per germline. CDR3 length: 11 amino acids. V was shortened by 5 bases and J by 6 bases, with 7 bases between the two germline ends.

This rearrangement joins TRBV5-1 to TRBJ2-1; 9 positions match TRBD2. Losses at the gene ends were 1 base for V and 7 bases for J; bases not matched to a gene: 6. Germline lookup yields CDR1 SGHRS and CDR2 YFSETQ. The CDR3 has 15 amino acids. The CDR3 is CASSLTGTSWNEQFF. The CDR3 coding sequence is TGCGCCAGCAGCTTGACTGGGACTAGCTGGAATGAGCAGTTCTTC. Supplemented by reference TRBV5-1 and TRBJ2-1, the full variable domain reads KAGVTQTPRYLIKTRGQQVTLSCSPISGHRSVSWYQQTPGQGLQFLFEYFSETQRNKGNFPGRFSGRQFSNSRSEMNVSTLELGDSALYLCASSLTGTSWNEQFFGPGTRLTVL.

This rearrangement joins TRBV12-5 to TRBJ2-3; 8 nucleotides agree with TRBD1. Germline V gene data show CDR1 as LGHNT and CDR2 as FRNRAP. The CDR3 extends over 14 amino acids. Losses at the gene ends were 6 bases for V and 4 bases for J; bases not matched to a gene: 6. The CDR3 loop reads CASGPGQAADTQYF. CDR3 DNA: TGTGCTAGTGGACCGGGACAGGCGGCAGATACGCAGTATTTT.

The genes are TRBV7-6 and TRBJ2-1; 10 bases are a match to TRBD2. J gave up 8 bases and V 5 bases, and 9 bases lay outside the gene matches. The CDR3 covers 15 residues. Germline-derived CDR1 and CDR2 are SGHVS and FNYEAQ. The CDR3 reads CASSASGSSLDEQFF. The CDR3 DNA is TGTGCCAGCAGCGCTAGCGGGAGTTCCCTCGATGAGCAGTTCTTC.

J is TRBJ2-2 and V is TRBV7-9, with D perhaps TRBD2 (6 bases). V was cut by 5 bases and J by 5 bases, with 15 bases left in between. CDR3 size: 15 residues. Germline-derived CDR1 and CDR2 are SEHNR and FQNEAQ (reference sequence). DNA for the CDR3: TGTGCCAGCAGCAACCGCGGGGCAGGGACCGGGGAGCTGTTTTTT. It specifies CASSNRGAGTGELFF.

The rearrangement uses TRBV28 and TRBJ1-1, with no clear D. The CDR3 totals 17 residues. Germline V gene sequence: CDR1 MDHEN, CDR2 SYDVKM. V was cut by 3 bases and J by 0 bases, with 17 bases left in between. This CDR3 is CASSFAPTRPLNTEAFF. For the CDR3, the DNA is TGTGCCAGCAGTTTTGCCCCGACCCGACCGCTGAACACTGAAGCTTTCTTT.

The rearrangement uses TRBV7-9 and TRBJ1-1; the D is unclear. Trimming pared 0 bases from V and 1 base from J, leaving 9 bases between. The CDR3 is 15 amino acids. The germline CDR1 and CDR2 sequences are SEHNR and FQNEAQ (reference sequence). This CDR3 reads CASSLAGGSNTEAFF. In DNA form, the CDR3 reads TGTGCCAGCAGCTTAGCAGGAGGTTCGAACACTGAAGCTTTCTTT.

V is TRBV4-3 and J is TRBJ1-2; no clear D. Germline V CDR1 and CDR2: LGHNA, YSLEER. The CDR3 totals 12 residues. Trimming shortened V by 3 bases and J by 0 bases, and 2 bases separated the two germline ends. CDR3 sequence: CASSQSNYGYTF. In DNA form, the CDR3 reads TGCGCCAGCAGCCAGTCTAACTATGGCTACACCTTC.